A selection of T cell receptor beta chains follows, all from one sample in a study of cytomegalovirus exposure and HLA in healthy donors. The repertoire was sequenced with immunoSEQ multiplex PCR; TCRdb's copy has only in-frame clones and lacks some. The sample lists around 90,000 clones, roughly 75% occurring once. The sample was PBMCs. All receptors come from a man aged 30 to 39 in good health and CMV-seronegative. CDR3s include the opening cysteine and the closing phenylalanine or tryptophan. D genes are given only for firm matches. Rows give clone size only sometimes, using once, few, many, or a class for an expanded clone.

V: TRBV6-1
J: TRBJ2-3
D: TRBD2
length: 15
size: .
CDR3: CASSETSGRRGTQYF
DNA: TGTGCCAGCAGTGAGACTAGCGGGAGGCGGGGTACGCAGTATTTT

V: TRBV6-1
J: TRBJ1-5
D: TRBD1
length: 15
size: .
CDR3: CASTYQGGFNQPQHF
DNA: TGTGCCAGCACCTACCAGGGGGGCTTCAATCAGCCCCAGCATTTT

V: TRBV14
J: TRBJ2-3
D: .
length: 14
size: .
CDR3: CASSPRQFTDTQYF
DNA: TGTGCCAGCAGCCCACGACAGTTCACAGATACGCAGTATTTT

V: TRBV30
J: TRBJ1-1
D: TRBD1
length: 13
size: .
CDR3: CAWSTQGYTEAFF
DNA: TGTGCCTGGAGTACACAGGGGTACACTGAAGCTTTCTTT

V: TRBV28
J: TRBJ2-3
D: TRBD2
length: 14
size: .
CDR3: CASLAGGLRDTQYF
DNA: TGTGCCAGCCTAGCGGGGGGCCTACGGGATACGCAGTATTTT

V: TRBV9
J: TRBJ1-2
D: .
length: 14
size: .
CDR3: CASSVTGRNYGYTF
DNA: TGTGCCAGCAGCGTAACAGGGCGTAACTATGGCTACACCTTC

V: TRBV7-9
J: TRBJ2-3
D: .
length: 14
size: few
CDR3: CASSLARGADTQYF
DNA: TGTGCCAGCAGCTTAGCCAGGGGCGCAGATACGCAGTATTTT

V: TRBV9
J: TRBJ1-2
D: .
length: 17
size: few
CDR3: CASSVLPDGSSAEGYTF
DNA: TGTGCCAGCAGCGTACTCCCCGATGGTTCTTCAGCGGAGGGCTACACCTTC

V: TRBV6-1
J: TRBJ2-1
D: .
length: 11
size: .
CDR3: CASVVLDEQFF
DNA: TGTGCCAGCGTAGTATTGGATGAGCAGTTCTTC

V: TRBV6-1
J: TRBJ2-1
D: TRBD2
length: 18
size: few
CDR3: CASSEYGLAGGYKNEQFF
DNA: TGTGCCAGCAGTGAATACGGACTAGCGGGGGGATATAAGAATGAGCAGTTCTTC

V: TRBV4-1
J: TRBJ2-7
D: .
length: 15
size: .
CDR3: CASRQIPLSYYEQYF
DNA: TGCGCCAGCAGACAAATCCCCTTGTCCTACTACGAGCAGTACTTC

V: TRBV7-9
J: TRBJ2-3
D: TRBD1
length: 16
size: once
CDR3: CASSVGQTYVADTQYF
DNA: TGTGCCAGCAGCGTGGGACAGACGTATGTCGCAGATACGCAGTATTTT

V: TRBV9
J: TRBJ1-2
D: .
length: 15
size: .
CDR3: CASSVEPGSNYGYTF
DNA: TGTGCCAGCAGCGTAGAGCCAGGTTCTAACTATGGCTACACCTTC

V: TRBV12-5
J: TRBJ2-2
D: .
length: 17
size: .
CDR3: CASGLVGAQGWTGELFF
DNA: TGTGCTAGTGGTTTGGTAGGCGCACAGGGTTGGACCGGGGAGCTGTTTTTT

V: TRBV6-5
J: TRBJ1-2
D: TRBD1
length: 15
size: .
CDR3: CASRTPRQGWRGYTF
DNA: TGTGCCAGCAGGACCCCAAGACAGGGGTGGCGGGGCTACACCTTC

V: TRBV29-1
J: TRBJ1-2
D: .
length: 11
size: .
CDR3: CSVEDLLGYTF
DNA: TGCAGCGTTGAAGATCTTCTTGGCTACACCTTC

V: TRBV5-1
J: TRBJ2-2
D: TRBD2
length: 15
size: .
CDR3: CASSLERGDTGELFF
DNA: TGCGCCAGCAGCTTGGAACGGGGGGACACCGGGGAGCTGTTTTTT

V: TRBV7-2
J: TRBJ1-1
D: TRBD1
length: 15
size: .
CDR3: CASSVTGAASSEAFF
DNA: TGTGCCAGCAGTGTGACAGGGGCGGCCAGTTCTGAAGCTTTCTTT

V: TRBV18
J: TRBJ2-7
D: .
length: 15
size: .
CDR3: CASSPDSHGTYEQYF
DNA: TGTGCCAGCTCACCAGACAGTCATGGGACCTACGAGCAGTACTTC

V: TRBV6-1
J: TRBJ2-1
D: .
length: 14
size: .
CDR3: CASSPTRYYNEQFF
DNA: TGTGCCAGCAGTCCGACTCGATATTACAATGAGCAGTTCTTC

V: TRBV5-1
J: TRBJ1-1
D: .
length: 14
size: .
CDR3: CASSLAGDKTEAFF
DNA: TGCGCCAGCAGCTTGGCAGGGGACAAAACTGAAGCTTTCTTT

V: TRBV19
J: TRBJ1-5
D: .
length: 16
size: .
CDR3: CASSPIPQGRDQPQHF
DNA: TGTGCCAGTAGTCCGATTCCACAGGGTCGGGATCAGCCCCAGCATTTT

V: TRBV30
J: TRBJ2-7
D: TRBD2
length: 12
size: .
CDR3: CARASGGYEQYF
DNA: TGTGCCCGGGCGAGCGGGGGCTACGAGCAGTACTTC

V: TRBV19
J: TRBJ2-4
D: TRBD1
length: 17
size: .
CDR3: CASSLGTGGTAKNIQYF
DNA: TGTGCCAGTAGTCTTGGGACAGGGGGCACAGCCAAAAACATTCAGTACTTC

V: TRBV5-1
J: TRBJ2-1
D: .
length: 13
size: once
CDR3: CASSLTGPNEQFF
DNA: TGCGCCAGCAGCTTGACAGGGCCCAATGAGCAGTTCTTC

V: TRBV7-6
J: TRBJ2-2
D: TRBD2
length: 15
size: .
CDR3: CASSPRGLGAGELFF
DNA: TGTGCCAGCAGCCCGAGGGGACTAGGGGCCGGGGAGCTGTTTTTT

V: TRBV7-2
J: TRBJ1-6
D: TRBD1
length: 14
size: .
CDR3: CASSNGQGVSPLHF
DNA: TGTGCCAGCAGCAACGGACAGGGTGTGTCACCCCTCCACTTT

V: TRBV9
J: TRBJ1-2
D: .
length: 14
size: .
CDR3: CASSVGAANYGYTF
DNA: TGTGCCAGCAGCGTAGGGGCAGCTAACTATGGCTACACCTTC

V: TRBV5-1
J: TRBJ2-1
D: TRBD1
length: 13
size: .
CDR3: CASISGQDNEQFF
DNA: TGCGCCAGCATTTCAGGACAGGACAATGAGCAGTTCTTC

V: TRBV25-1
J: TRBJ1-1
D: TRBD1
length: 15
size: .
CDR3: CASSEPRTGGTEAFF
DNA: TGTGCCAGCAGTGAACCCCGAACAGGGGGCACTGAAGCTTTCTTT

V: TRBV4-3
J: TRBJ2-1
D: TRBD2
length: 15
size: .
CDR3: CASSQGSGGVSEQFF
DNA: TGCGCCAGCAGCCAAGGAAGCGGGGGGGTCAGCGAGCAGTTCTTC

V: TRBV5-1
J: TRBJ1-1
D: .
length: 14
size: .
CDR3: CASAMGGLNTEAFF
DNA: TGCGCCAGCGCCATGGGGGGGTTGAACACTGAAGCTTTCTTT